The clone carrying this T cell receptor (beta chain) turned up a few times. Its antigen is unknown. The data derive from a study of CD8 T cells in ankylosing spondylitis. General study points: The study looked at matched synovial fluid samples from ankylosing spondylitis patients. Disease-linked clones were reported to be significantly enriched there. For ankylosing spondylitis blood, a TCR beta motif of seven to nine highly homologous variants appeared characteristic. Some motif variants had been reported before (in reactive arthritis synovial fluid and blood). Disease-linked clones were CD8+ and relatively rare in peripheral blood.

Researchers built TCR beta libraries using quantitative 5'-RACE with molecular barcodes. MiXCR, applied by TCRdb to the 5' RACE reads, yields one record per CDR3 protein. Seen here are 700,000 or so distinct CDR3 sequences, roughly 19% observed once, and the top ten hold 15% to 20%. V was clipped by 3 bases and J by 7 bases, with 10 bases between them. CDR3 length equals 12 residues. What was sequenced was blood, either unsorted or a sorted T cell fraction (not recorded which). This clonotype originated in a male donor with ankylosing spondylitis. V is TRBV12-3 or TRBV12-4 and J is TRBJ2-7; weak D call: TRBD1 (6 bases). In DNA form, the CDR3 reads TGTGCCAGCAGTTTCGAGACAGGAGAGCAGTACTTC. Its protein is CASSFETGEQYF.